The next 32 T cell receptor beta chains were all read from a single sample in a study of shared clonotypes between healthy human individuals. The protocol was immunoSEQ multiplex PCR, while the TCRdb copy is restricted to in-frame clones and leaves out a portion. The sample has more than 550,000 clones; 80% to 95% are singletons. The sample consisted of memory CD8+ T cells from PBMCs. This sample's subset: CD45RO+ cells pooled with CCR7-negative TemRA cells. These receptors all stem from a man between 18 and 29 years old in good health. Some clones in this sample may be carry-over from other donors' samples.

This chain uses TRBV7-9 with TRBJ2-7; TRBD1 agrees at 9 bases. The germline gives CDR1 SEHNR, CDR2 FQNEAQ (reference sequence). V shed 4 bases and J 3 bases; nucleotides not matched to a gene: 7. The CDR3 length is 15 residues. The CDR3 coding sequence is TGTGCCAGCAGCTGGGGACAGGGACTATACTACGAGCAGTACTTC. Translating it yields CASSWGQGLYYEQYF.

The rearrangement joins TRBV6-6 to TRBJ2-7, with a possible D match to TRBD1 (6 bases). CDR1 is MNHNY, CDR2 SVGAGI, per germline (reference sequence). The CDR3 covers 12 residues. V was shortened by 6 bases and J by 3 bases, with 9 bases between the two germline ends. CDR3 DNA sequence: TGTGCCAGCAGCGGGGACATCTACGAGCAGTACTTC. Translating it yields CASSGDIYEQYF.

V is TRBV13 and J is TRBJ2-7, with D unresolved. The V end lost 3 bases, the J end lost 6 bases, and 12 bases lay between the germline ends. The CDR3 loop spans 13 amino acids. The germline gives CDR1 PRHDT, CDR2 FYEKMQ (reference sequence). The CDR3: CASSLARWGEQYF. The CDR3 coding sequence is TGTGCCAGCAGCTTGGCCCGATGGGGCGAGCAGTACTTC.

The chain recombines TRBV10-2 with TRBJ2-7; a possible D gene is TRBD1 (6 bases). CDR3 length: 13 residues. V was shortened by 8 bases and J by 3 bases, with 14 bases between the two germline ends. Germline loops: CDR1 WSHSY, CDR2 SAAADI. This CDR3 is CASAPPGHYEQYF. The DNA for the CDR3 is TGCGCCAGCGCGCCCCCGGGACACTACGAGCAGTACTTC.

V gene TRBV6-5 combines with J gene TRBJ1-1; D gene uncertain. The CDR3 totals 13 residues. The germline V and J ends were trimmed by 2 bases and 6 bases, with 10 bases remaining between them. Germline V gene data show CDR1 as MNHEY and CDR2 as SVGAGI. DNA of the CDR3: TGTGCCAGCAGTTACAGGTCCCAGGCTGAAGCTTTCTTT. It translates to CASSYRSQAEAFF.

This chain uses TRBV10-3 with TRBJ2-7; 12 bases are a match to TRBD2. Germline V lookup: CDR1 ENHRY, CDR2 SYGVKD. The CDR3 is 17 amino acids. V lost 2 bases to trimming and J lost 0 bases; unmatched junction nucleotides: 5. The CDR3 bases are TGTGCCATCAGTGAGCCGACGACTAGCGGGAGCTCCTACGAGCAGTACTTC. It translates to CAISEPTTSGSSYEQYF.

This chain connects TRBV4-3 to TRBJ2-1, with 10 nucleotides matching TRBD2. V trimming: 5 bases; J trimming: 4 bases; junction bases outside the gene matches: 5. The CDR3 is 15 residues long. The germline V gene has CDR1 LGHNA and CDR2 YSLEER. This chain's CDR3 is CASSLGLAEYNEQFF. For the CDR3, the DNA is TGCGCCAGCAGCTTAGGACTAGCGGAATACAATGAGCAGTTCTTC.

DNA for the CDR3: TGTGCCAGCAGTCCGGTTAGGACGGCAGGGGAGTATGGCTACACCTTC. Amino acids: CASSPVRTAGEYGYTF. This chain connects TRBV27 to TRBJ1-2, with a weak D call TRBD1 (6 bases). Trimming took off 5 bases at V and 5 bases at J, with 21 bases between the two ends. Germline CDR1 is MNHEY and CDR2 is SMNVEV (reference sequence). CDR3 length: 16 amino acids.

The genes are TRBV28 and TRBJ1-5; no firm D call. V lost 8 bases and J 0 bases, leaving 14 bases between the germline ends. The CDR3 is made up of 15 amino acids. Germline V lookup: CDR1 MDHEN, CDR2 SYDVKM. The CDR3 sequence: CASVGHTNSNQPQHF. Here the CDR3 DNA reads TGTGCCAGCGTCGGGCACACGAATAGCAATCAGCCCCAGCATTTT.

The chain couples TRBV7-8 to TRBJ2-7; tentatively, D is TRBD1 (5 bases). The CDR3 covers 13 residues. Germline CDR1 SGHVS, CDR2 FQNEAQ. V was trimmed by 1 base and J by 5 bases, leaving 9 bases between them. CDR3 in amino acids: CASSLETVDEQYF. The DNA for the CDR3 is TGTGCCAGCAGCTTAGAGACAGTTGACGAGCAGTACTTC.

The gene calls are TRBV27 and TRBJ2-7; D may be TRBD2 (5 bases). V gave up 11 bases and J gave up 1 base, with 12 bases separating them. Germline V CDR1 and CDR2: MNHEY, SMNVEV (reference sequence). This CDR3 is 12 amino acids long. The CDR3 spells CAGRGRSYEQYF. The CDR3 nucleotides read TGTGCCGGTAGAGGGAGATCCTACGAGCAGTACTTC.

J is TRBJ2-7 and V is TRBV29-1; a possible D gene is TRBD2 (6 bases). The CDR3 length is 13 residues. Germline CDR1 SQVTM, CDR2 ANQGSEA. V was clipped by 4 bases and J by 4 bases, with 14 bases between them. DNA of the CDR3: TGCAGCGTTGTTGGGGGGATGAGGTACGAGCAGTACTTC. Amino acid sequence: CSVVGGMRYEQYF.

This clone was found once. The chain employs TRBV27 and TRBJ2-6; 8 nucleotides align to TRBD2. The ends lost 6 bases at V and 0 bases at J; junction bases unmatched: 10. CDR1 and CDR2 from the germline V gene are MNHEY and SMNVEV (reference sequence). The CDR3 covers 18 residues. CDR3 sequence: CASRPTGGRHSGANVLTF. Here the CDR3 DNA reads TGTGCCAGCAGACCCACGGGCGGGAGGCACTCTGGGGCCAACGTCCTGACTTTC.

The chain links TRBV27 to TRBJ1-2; D remains ambiguous. The V gene lost 10 bases and the J gene lost 0 bases, with 15 bases spanning the gap. The CDR3 extends over 14 amino acids. Germline CDR1 is MNHEY and CDR2 is SMNVEV (reference sequence). The CDR3 spells CATRPAPSNYGYTF. In DNA, the CDR3 is TGTGCCACTCGTCCGGCTCCCTCTAACTATGGCTACACCTTC.

The chain links TRBV6-4 to TRBJ2-2, with TRBD1 matching over 7 bases. Germline CDR1 and CDR2: MRHNA and SNTAGT. There are 15 residues in the CDR3. With V trimmed by 8 bases and J by 4 bases, 10 bases remained unmatched. DNA for the CDR3: TGTGCCAGCTCCGGGACAGCCTCCTCCACCGGGGAGCTGTTTTTT. Its protein product is CASSGTASSTGELFF.

In its sample, this clone was seen a few times. The rearrangement links TRBV25-1 to TRBJ1-1; 8 bases line up with TRBD1. The length of the CDR3 is 14 residues. Germline CDR1 reads MGHDK; CDR2 reads SYGVNS. V trimming: 4 bases; J trimming: 5 bases; junction bases outside the gene matches: 6. Here the CDR3 DNA reads TGTGCCAGCAGTGTTTCGGACAGGGAGACTGAAGCTTTCTTT. Translated, it gives CASSVSDRETEAFF.

This chain connects TRBV6-1 to TRBJ2-2; D gene ambiguous. The V and J ends lost 10 bases and 0 bases respectively, with 3 bases between them. The CDR3 extends over 11 amino acids. Germline-derived CDR1 and CDR2 are MNHNS and SASEGT. The CDR3 nucleotides are TGTGCCACCGCGAACACCGGGGAGCTGTTTTTT. Translated: CATANTGELFF.

This chain connects TRBV28 to TRBJ1-3; D call uncertain. Trimming left V 6 bases short and J 8 bases short, with 14 bases between. The CDR3 consists of 13 residues. Germline CDR1 and CDR2: MDHEN and SYDVKM. CDR3 in DNA: TGTGCCAGCAGCCCGACACTCCAGGACACCATATATTTT. It yields the protein CASSPTLQDTIYF.

V and J are TRBV2 and TRBJ2-5, with TRBD2 matching over 7 bases. V was pared by 7 bases and J by 1 base, with 12 bases of the junction left unmatched. This CDR3 region has 16 residues. Germline V gene data show CDR1 as SNHLY and CDR2 as FYNNEI. The CDR3 DNA reads as TGTGCCAGCATCTACTGGGCTAGCGGTTCCCAAGAGACCCAGTACTTC. Translating it yields CASIYWASGSQETQYF.

The rearrangement joins TRBV14 to TRBJ2-5; TRBD2 matches 8 bases. Germline V gene data show CDR1 as SGHDN and CDR2 as FVKESK. This CDR3 contains 15 residues. Trimming at V came to 0 bases and at J to 5 bases, leaving 5 bases not matched to a gene. The CDR3 sequence is CASSQEREVRETQYF. The CDR3 DNA reads as TGTGCCAGCAGCCAAGAGCGGGAGGTCCGGGAGACCCAGTACTTC. The whole variable domain, remainder taken from reference TRBV14 and TRBJ2-5, is EAGVTQFPSHSVIEKGQTVTLRCDPISGHDNLYWYRRVMGKEIKFLLHFVKESKQDESGMPNNRFLAERTGGTYSTLKVQPAELEDSGVYFCASSQEREVRETQYFGPGTRLLVL.

This sequence joins TRBV6-6 and TRBJ2-1; TRBD2 aligns across 12 bases. With 4 bases clipped from V and 10 bases from J, the junction kept 2 bases outside the gene matches. The CDR3 sequence is 13 residues long. Germline CDR1 MNHNY, CDR2 SVGAGI (reference sequence). The CDR3 here is CASSFGLAGEQFF. CDR3 DNA: TGTGCCAGCAGTTTCGGACTAGCGGGAGAGCAGTTCTTC.

The gene calls are TRBV27 and TRBJ2-3, with 12 bases lining up with TRBD2. Germline lookup yields CDR1 MNHEY and CDR2 SMNVEV (reference sequence). Trimming took 1 base from V and 5 from J; bases not matched to a gene: 10. This CDR3 spans 18 amino acids. The CDR3 is CASSLFGLAGGLGDTQYF. CDR3 coding DNA: TGTGCCAGCAGTTTATTCGGTCTAGCGGGAGGGCTTGGAGATACGCAGTATTTT.

The rearrangement joins TRBV7-9 to TRBJ1-1; no clear D. The CDR3 runs 15 residues. V shed 5 bases and J shed 1 base, with 14 bases lying between them. CDR1 is SEHNR and CDR2 is FQNEAQ in the germline V gene (reference sequence). CDR3 nucleotides: TGTGCCAGCAGCCCTAAAGATGGGCCGAACACTGAAGCTTTCTTT. Translating it yields CASSPKDGPNTEAFF.

The chain uses TRBV11-2 and TRBJ2-7; possibly TRBD2 for D (5 bases). V lost 5 bases and J 3 bases, leaving 8 bases between the germline ends. In germline, CDR1 is SGHAT, CDR2 FQNNGV. The CDR3 extends over 12 amino acids. CDR3 region: CASSAGDYEQYF. Here the CDR3 DNA reads TGTGCCAGCAGCGCCGGGGACTACGAGCAGTACTTC.

This clone was recorded once. This rearrangement joins TRBV29-1 to TRBJ2-5, with TRBD2 identical over 9 bases. The trim removed 7 bases at V and 5 bases at J, leaving 11 bases unmatched. The V gene's germline CDR1 is SQVTM and CDR2 ANQGSEA. The CDR3 runs to 14 residues. The CDR3 is CSAVGAGGVETQYF. Here the CDR3 DNA reads TGCAGCGCCGTCGGAGCGGGAGGCGTGGAGACCCAGTACTTC.

This clone was seen a handful of times. In DNA form, the CDR3 reads TGTGCCAGTAGTCTTACGTTAACTAGCGGCCCGAGAGAGACCCAGTACTTC. It codes for CASSLTLTSGPRETQYF. V usage is TRBV19 and J usage is TRBJ2-5; TRBD2 matches 8 bases. V was clipped by 5 bases and J by 4 bases; unmatched bases: 15. The CDR3 is 17 residues long. Germline V gives CDR1 LNHDA, CDR2 SQIVND (reference sequence).

The V gene is TRBV7-9, the J gene TRBJ2-5; 8 bases align to TRBD1. With V trimmed by 5 bases and J by 2 bases, 7 bases remained unmatched. Germline CDR1 and CDR2: SEHNR and FQNEAQ (reference sequence). The CDR3 has 15 residues. The CDR3 is CASSLRTGNQETQYF. The DNA of the CDR3 is TGTGCCAGCAGCCTTCGGACAGGGAATCAAGAGACCCAGTACTTC.

V usage is TRBV2 and J usage is TRBJ2-7; D uncertain. CDR1 SNHLY and CDR2 FYNNEI come from the germline V gene. V lost 6 bases, J lost 5 bases, and 11 bases lay in between. The CDR3 is 12 amino acids. The CDR3, as DNA: TGTGCCAGCAGCCGCAGGCTGGACGAGCAGTACTTC. It yields the protein CASSRRLDEQYF.

This clone was picked up one time. The chain employs TRBV12-5 and TRBJ2-2, with a weak D call TRBD2 (6 bases). Trimming removed 3 bases at V and 1 base at J, with 9 bases between. The germline V gene encodes CDR1 LGHNT and CDR2 FRNRAP. This CDR3 is built from 15 residues. The CDR3 DNA follows: TGTGCTAGTGGTTTCTGGCGGGAGAACACCGGGGAGCTGTTTTTT. It translates to CASGFWRENTGELFF.

The V gene is TRBV29-1, the J gene TRBJ2-1, with TRBD2 as a possible D gene (6 bases). This CDR3 is built from 17 residues. Germline CDR1 SQVTM, CDR2 ANQGSEA. V lost 4 bases and J lost 0, with 19 bases in between. The CDR3 here is CSVGNPTSYSSYNEQFF. The DNA for the CDR3 is TGCAGCGTTGGCAACCCCACTAGCTACAGCTCCTACAATGAGCAGTTCTTC.

The chain recombines TRBV29-1 with TRBJ1-3; D possibly corresponds to TRBD1 (5 bases). Germline CDR1 and CDR2: SQVTM and ANQGSEA. CDR3 length: 15 amino acids. The ends were cut back, 7 bases at V and 0 bases at J, with 16 bases in the middle. The DNA of the CDR3 is TGCAGCGCTACCCGCACAGGCCCCTCTGGAAACACCATATATTTT. Amino acids: CSATRTGPSGNTIYF.

The chain recombines TRBV6-1 with TRBJ1-2; possible D gene TRBD1, 6 bases. This CDR3 spans 14 amino acids. The V gene lost 2 bases and the J gene lost 3 bases, with 10 bases spanning the gap. CDR1 is MNHNS, CDR2 SASEGT, per germline. The CDR3: CASSEWAGDYGYTF. The DNA for the CDR3 is TGTGCCAGCAGTGAATGGGCAGGGGACTATGGCTACACCTTC.